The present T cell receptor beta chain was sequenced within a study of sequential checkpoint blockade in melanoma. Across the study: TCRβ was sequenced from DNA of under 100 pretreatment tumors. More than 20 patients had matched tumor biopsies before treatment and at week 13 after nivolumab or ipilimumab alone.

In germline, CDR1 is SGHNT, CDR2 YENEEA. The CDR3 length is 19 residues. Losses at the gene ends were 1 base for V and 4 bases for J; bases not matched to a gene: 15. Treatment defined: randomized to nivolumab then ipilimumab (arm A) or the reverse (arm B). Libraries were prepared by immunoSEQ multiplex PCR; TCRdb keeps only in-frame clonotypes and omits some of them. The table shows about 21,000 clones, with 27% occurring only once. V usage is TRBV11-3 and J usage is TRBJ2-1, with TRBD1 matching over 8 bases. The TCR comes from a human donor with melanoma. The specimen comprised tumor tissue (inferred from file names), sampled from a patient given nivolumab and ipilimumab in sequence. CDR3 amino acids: CASSLGFVGRTGNYNEQFF. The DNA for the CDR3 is TGTGCCAGCAGCTTAGGGTTCGTGGGCCGGACAGGGAATTACAATGAGCAGTTCTTC.